One sample yielded the 4 T cell receptor beta chains listed below, sequenced in a study of CD8 T cells in ankylosing spondylitis. Overall study findings and caveats: Blood from ankylosing spondylitis patients appeared to carry a characteristic roughly 8-variant TCR beta motif.

For these TCRs, the target antigens are not known. MiXCR, run by TCRdb on the 5' RACE reads, gives a single entry per CDR3 protein. The sample has roughly 440,000 distinct CDR3 sequences; 17% are singletons. The sequenced material came from blood, either unsorted or a sorted T cell fraction (not recorded which). The receptor source for this set is a male donor with ankylosing spondylitis.

The CDR3 DNA reads as TGTGCCACCAGCAGGTATAGGACAGGGGGCGGCACTGGGGCCAACGTCCTGACTTTC. Translated, it gives CATSRYRTGGGTGANVLTF. The genes are TRBV15 and TRBJ2-6; the match to TRBD1 covers 11 bases. This CDR3 region has 19 residues. The V gene's germline CDR1 is LNHNV and CDR2 YYDKDF (reference sequence). The ends lost 3 bases at V and 2 bases at J; junction bases unmatched: 9.

V is TRBV25-1 and J is TRBJ1-1; D not resolved. Trimming stripped 5 bases from V and 2 bases from J, with 12 bases between. Germline values: CDR1 MGHDK, CDR2 SYGVNS. The CDR3 sequence is 14 residues long. CDR3 nucleotides: TGTGCCAGCAGTCCAGCCAATCGAAACACTGAAGCTTTCTTT. Amino acid sequence: CASSPANRNTEAFF. Full variable domain (rest looked up from reference TRBV25-1 and TRBJ1-1): EADIYQTPRYLVIGTGKKITLECSQTMGHDKMYWYQQDPGMELHLIHYSYGVNSTEKGDLSSESTVSRIRTEHFPLTLESARPSHTSQYLCASSPANRNTEAFFGQGTRLTVV.

This clonotype has at least ten counts. The chain employs TRBV14 and TRBJ1-2; no clear D. The germline V gene encodes CDR1 SGHDN and CDR2 FVKESK. V lost 2 bases to trimming and J lost 4 bases, with 8 bases between them. The CDR3 is 13 residues long. CDR3 bases: TGTGCCAGCAGCCAAAGGCAACTCTATGGCTACACCTTC. It codes for CASSQRQLYGYTF.

The genes are TRBV7-2 and TRBJ1-6; 9 bases match TRBD1. Per germline, CDR1 SGHTA and CDR2 FQGNSA. After removal of 6 bases from V and 7 bases from J, the junction contained 7 bases not matched to a gene. The CDR3 spans 15 residues. The CDR3 protein is CASRPTGGVNSPLHF. Written as DNA, the CDR3 is TGTGCCAGCAGGCCTACAGGGGGCGTAAATTCACCCCTCCACTTT.